This T cell receptor beta chain was sequenced in a study of beta chain features in type 1 diabetes. Study-level results: Type 1 diabetes patients had moderately but significantly shorter TCRB CDR3s in all four CD4+ subsets.

All of the isolated RNA was reverse transcribed, so expressed TCRB transcripts were sequenced. Clones were read by immunoSEQ multiplex PCR, and TCRdb kept only the in-frame ones, dropping some. The data contain hundreds of thousands of clones, 10% to 15% of them seen just once; the ten biggest clones take up about 0.01%. This clone was counted between two and nine times. Antigen unknown. With 1 base removed from V and 1 base from J, the gap between germline ends came to 11 bases. The CDR3 has 15 residues. CDR1 is SGHRS and CDR2 is YFSETQ in the germline V gene. The rearrangement uses TRBV5-1 and TRBJ1-1; D is perhaps TRBD1 (5 bases). The sequenced sample was naive CD4+ T cells from blood. The clonotype comes from a young woman with type 1 diabetes. The CDR3 here is CASSLRNQGNTEAFF. CDR3 nucleotide sequence: TGCGCCAGCAGCTTGCGGAACCAGGGGAACACTGAAGCTTTCTTT.